This T cell receptor beta chain was sequenced during a study of OX40 agonist ivuxolimab in advanced cancers. Profiling relied on immunoSEQ multiplex PCR, and the TCRdb table lists in-frame clones only, not all of them. The sample consists of nearly 65,000 clones, roughly nine tenths of them appearing once. Sequenced here: CD4+ or CD8+ T cells sorted from blood, sampled in a trial of the OX40 agonist ivuxolimab. This TCR derives from an adult with an advanced solid tumor such as melanoma, head and neck, liver or kidney cancer.

CDR3 residues: CASRYDTGELFF. The CDR3 nucleotides read TGTGCCAGCAGATACGACACCGGGGAGCTGTTTTTT. The chain is built from TRBV28 and TRBJ2-2; D ambiguous. Trimming pared 6 bases from V and 3 bases from J, leaving 5 bases between. Germline CDR1 and CDR2: MDHEN and SYDVKM. This CDR3 is built from 12 residues.